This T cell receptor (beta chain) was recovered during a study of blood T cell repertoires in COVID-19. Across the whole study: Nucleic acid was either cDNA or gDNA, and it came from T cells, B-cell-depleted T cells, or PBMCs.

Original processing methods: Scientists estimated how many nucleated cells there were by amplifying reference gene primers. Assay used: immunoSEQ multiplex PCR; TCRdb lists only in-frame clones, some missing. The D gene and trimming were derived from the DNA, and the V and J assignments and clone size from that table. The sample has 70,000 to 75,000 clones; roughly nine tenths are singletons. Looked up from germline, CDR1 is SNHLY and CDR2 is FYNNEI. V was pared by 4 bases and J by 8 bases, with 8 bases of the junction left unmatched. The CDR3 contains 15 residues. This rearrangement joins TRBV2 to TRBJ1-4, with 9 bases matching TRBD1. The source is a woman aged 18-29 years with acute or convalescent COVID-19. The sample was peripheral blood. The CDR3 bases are TGTGCCAGCAGTGCCACCGGGACAGGGAAGGAAAAACTGTTTTTT. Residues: CASSATGTGKEKLFF.